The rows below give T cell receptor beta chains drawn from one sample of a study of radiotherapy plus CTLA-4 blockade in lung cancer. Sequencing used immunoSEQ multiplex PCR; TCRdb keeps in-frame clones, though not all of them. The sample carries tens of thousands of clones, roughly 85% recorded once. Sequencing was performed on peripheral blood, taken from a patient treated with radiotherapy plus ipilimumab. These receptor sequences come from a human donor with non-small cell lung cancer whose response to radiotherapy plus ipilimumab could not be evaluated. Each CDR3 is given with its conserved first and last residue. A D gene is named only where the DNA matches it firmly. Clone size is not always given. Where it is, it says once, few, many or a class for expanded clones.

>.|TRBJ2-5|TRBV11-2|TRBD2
CASSPGTSGGAGETQYF
TGTGCCAGCAGCCCGGGGACTAGCGGGGGGGCGGGGGAGACCCAGTACTTC
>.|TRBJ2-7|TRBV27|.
CASRGLGGYEQYF
TGTGCCAGCAGGGGGCTGGGCGGCTACGAGCAGTACTTC
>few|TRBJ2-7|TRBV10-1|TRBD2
CASSPGGESYEQYF
TGCGCCAGCAGCCCGGGGGGGGAGTCCTACGAGCAGTACTTC
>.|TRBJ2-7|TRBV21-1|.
CASSLPRTAGDEQYF
TGTGCCAGCAGCCTACCCAGGACCGCGGGCGACGAGCAGTACTTC
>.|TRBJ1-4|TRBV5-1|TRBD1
CASSLTPTGASNEKLFF
TGCGCCAGCAGCTTGACCCCGACAGGGGCAAGTAATGAAAAACTGTTTTTT
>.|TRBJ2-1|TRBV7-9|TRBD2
CASSPPTSGVYNEQFF
TGTGCCAGCAGCCCTCCGACTAGCGGGGTTTACAATGAGCAGTTCTTC
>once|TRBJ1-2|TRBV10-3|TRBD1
CAIRSPGQGAGGYTF
TGTGCCATCAGGAGTCCGGGACAGGGGGCTGGAGGCTACACCTTC
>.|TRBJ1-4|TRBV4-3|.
CASSQFTGQKLFF
TGCGCCAGCAGCCAATTCACAGGGCAAAAACTGTTTTTT
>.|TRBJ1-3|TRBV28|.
CASSTRDRVLGPNTIYF
TGTGCCAGCAGCACGCGAGACAGAGTCTTAGGCCCAAACACCATATATTTT
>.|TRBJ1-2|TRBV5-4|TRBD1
CASSPPGQGAFYGYTF
TGTGCCAGCAGCCCTCCCGGACAGGGGGCCTTCTATGGCTACACCTTC
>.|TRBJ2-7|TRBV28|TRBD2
CASSRGDLYEQYF
TGTGCCAGCAGTCGGGGGGACTTATACGAGCAGTACTTC
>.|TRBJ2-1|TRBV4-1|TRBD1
CASSQRDRGGDEQFF
TGCGCCAGCAGCCAAAGAGACAGGGGGGGCGATGAGCAGTTCTTC
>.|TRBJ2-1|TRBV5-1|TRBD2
CASSSGTSGGEQFF
TGCGCCAGCAGCTCCGGGACTAGCGGGGGTGAGCAGTTCTTC
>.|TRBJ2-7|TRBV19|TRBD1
CATQGQGFYEQYF
TGTGCCACCCAGGGACAGGGATTCTACGAGCAGTACTTC
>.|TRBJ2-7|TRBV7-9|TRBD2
CASTDTGGRDEQYF
TGTGCCAGCACCGACACGGGCGGGAGAGACGAGCAGTACTTC
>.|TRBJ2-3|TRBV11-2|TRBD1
CASSWATGSTDTQYF
TGTGCCAGCAGCTGGGCGACAGGGAGCACAGATACGCAGTATTTT
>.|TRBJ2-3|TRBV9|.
CASSVATRAGSTDTQYF
TGTGCCAGCAGCGTAGCTACGAGGGCAGGAAGCACAGATACGCAGTATTTT
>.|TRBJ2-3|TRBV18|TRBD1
CASSPGQGAQGDTQYF
TGTGCCAGCTCACCAGGACAGGGGGCGCAGGGAGATACGCAGTATTTT
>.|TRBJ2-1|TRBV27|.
CASSLRNNEQFF
TGTGCCAGCAGTTTGCGAAATAATGAGCAGTTCTTC
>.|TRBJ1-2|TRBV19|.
CASITGNYGYTF
TGTGCCAGCATAACAGGGAACTATGGCTACACCTTC
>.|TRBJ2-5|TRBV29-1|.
CSVARQETQYF
TGCAGCGTCGCCAGACAAGAGACCCAGTACTTC
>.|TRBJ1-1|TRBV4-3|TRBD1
CASSQMGQGGTEAFF
TGCGCCAGCAGCCAAATGGGACAGGGAGGGACTGAAGCTTTCTTT
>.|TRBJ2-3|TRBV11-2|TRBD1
CASRGQGTDTQYF
TGTGCCAGCAGGGGACAGGGAACAGATACGCAGTATTTT
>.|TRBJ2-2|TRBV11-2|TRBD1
CASSYRGRGSWLAGELFF
TGTGCCAGCAGCTACAGGGGAAGGGGATCTTGGCTGGCCGGGGAGCTGTTTTTT
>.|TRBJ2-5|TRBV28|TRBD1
CASSLTGRETQYF
TGTGCCAGCAGTTTGACAGGGAGAGAGACCCAGTACTTC
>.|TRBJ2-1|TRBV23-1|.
CASTPSGILYNEQFF
TGCGCCAGCACACCTTCAGGGATCCTTTACAATGAGCAGTTCTTC
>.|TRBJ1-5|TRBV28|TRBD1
CASRTPGGYQPQHF
TGTGCCAGCCGAACTCCAGGGGGCTATCAGCCCCAGCATTTT
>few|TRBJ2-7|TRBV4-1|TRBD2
CASSPLAGLTYEQYF
TGCGCCAGCAGCCCACTAGCGGGGTTAACCTACGAGCAGTACTTC
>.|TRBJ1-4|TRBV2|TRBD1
CASRGQGAPGEKLFF
TGTGCCAGCAGGGGACAGGGGGCGCCGGGTGAAAAACTGTTTTTT